This T cell receptor (beta chain) was profiled in a study of T cell repertoires in cytomegalovirus infection. Background on the study: Recently identified HLA-C-restricted and well-studied HLA-B-restricted CMV epitopes were used. A matching HLA type, together with CMV infection, was signaled by public TCR beta signatures.

As regards this clonotype: The antigen is unknown.

MiXCR was run by TCRdb on the reads, yielding one entry per CDR3 protein. The sample records 450,000 to 600,000 distinct CDR3 sequences, 33% being singletons. The material sequenced was cultured PBMCs, taken from culture after CMV antigen stimulation. The source of this sequence is a human donor in good health (CMV status not recorded). Some clones in this sample may be carry-over from other donors' samples.

Written as DNA, the CDR3 is TGTGCCAGCAGTTACCCCGCGAGCAATCAGCCCCAGCATTTT. This sequence encodes CASSYPASNQPQHF. The rearrangement uses TRBV6-6 and TRBJ1-5; D is unclear. Germline V gene data show CDR1 as MNHNY and CDR2 as SVGAGI (reference sequence). The CDR3 extends over 14 amino acids. Between the trimmed V and J ends, which lost 2 bases and 1 base, there was a span of 6 bases.